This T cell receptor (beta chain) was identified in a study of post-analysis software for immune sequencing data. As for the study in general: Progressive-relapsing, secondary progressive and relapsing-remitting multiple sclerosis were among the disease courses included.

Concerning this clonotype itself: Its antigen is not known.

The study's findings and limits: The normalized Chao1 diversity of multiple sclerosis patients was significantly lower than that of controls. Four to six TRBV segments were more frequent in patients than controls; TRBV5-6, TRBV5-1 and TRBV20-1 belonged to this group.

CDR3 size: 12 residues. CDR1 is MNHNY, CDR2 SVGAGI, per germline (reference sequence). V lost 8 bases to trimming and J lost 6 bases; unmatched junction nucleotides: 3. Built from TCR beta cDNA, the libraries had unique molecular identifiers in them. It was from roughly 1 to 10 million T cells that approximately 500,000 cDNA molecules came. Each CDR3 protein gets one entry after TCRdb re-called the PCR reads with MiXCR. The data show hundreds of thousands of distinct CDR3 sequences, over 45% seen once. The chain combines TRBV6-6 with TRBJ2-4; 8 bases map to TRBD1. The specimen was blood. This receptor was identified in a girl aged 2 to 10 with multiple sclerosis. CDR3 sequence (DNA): TGTGCCAGCGCTGGGACAGGAAACATTCAGTACTTC. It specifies CASAGTGNIQYF.